Here is one T cell receptor (beta chain) with its context. The entry originates in a study of T cell changes during pregnancy in multiple sclerosis. Sequenced by immunoSEQ multiplex PCR; TCRdb stores in-frame clones only, minus some. In the table there are under 15,000 clones, approximately 87% of which are singletons. The receptor's source is a female donor in good health, enrolled as a control in a pregnancy study. The sample in question was CD8+ T cells from peripheral blood mononuclear cells, obtained after pregnancy.

The CDR3 spells CASSVERVSADTQYF. In DNA form, the CDR3 reads TGTGCCAGCAGCGTAGAACGGGTCAGCGCAGATACGCAGTATTTT. The V and J genes are TRBV9 and TRBJ2-3; D is uncertain. Per the germline V gene, CDR1 is SGDLS and CDR2 is YYNGEE. The V and J ends lost 0 bases and 4 bases respectively, with 12 bases between them. The CDR3 length is 15 residues.